This T cell receptor beta chain was profiled in a study of cytomegalovirus exposure and HLA in healthy donors. Study summary: Most genotyped donors, approximately 81% of 398, had Caucasian-associated genetic ancestry.

V gave up 2 bases and J gave up 0 bases; unmatched junction bases: 4. Germline V gene data show CDR1 as SNHLY and CDR2 as FYNNEI. The CDR3 totals 15 residues. Researchers ran the PCR with 60 Vbeta and 13 Jbeta primers. Assay: immunoSEQ multiplex PCR; the TCRdb copy retains only in-frame clones and omits some. The sample lists approximately 150,000 clones; 70% to 85% were seen once. This receptor was obtained from a man aged 40-50 years in good health and CMV-seronegative. The chain joins TRBV2 to TRBJ2-7; 7 bases are shared with TRBD2. Sample: PBMCs. The CDR3, as DNA: TGTGCCAGCAGTGAACAGCGGGGAAACTCCTACGAGCAGTACTTC. This gives the protein CASSEQRGNSYEQYF.